The entry below describes one TCR beta chain. The antigen is undetermined. This sample was included in a study of long-term antiretroviral therapy in people with HIV. Study-wide findings and caveats: From the mid-2000s to the late 2010s, blood was obtained, possibly while participants received older ART regimens.

Assay version v3.0 of immunoSEQ was used, and it was run at survey level. Per-sample TRB depth target: roughly 40,000-50,000 T-cell genomes. The repertoire was sequenced with immunoSEQ multiplex PCR; TCRdb's copy has only in-frame clones and lacks some. The sample contains 20,000 to 25,000 clones, roughly 80% of which appear only once. V was trimmed by 2 bases and J by 2 bases, leaving 0 bases between them. This CDR3 region has 11 residues. Looked up from germline, CDR1 is SGHTS and CDR2 is YDEGEE. The chain links TRBV5-8 to TRBJ2-3, with D hard to call. The sample was unsorted PBMCs, taken 1.6 years after starting antiretroviral therapy. The receptor's source is a man between 35 and 55 years old with HIV. The CDR3 DNA sequence: TGTGCCAGCAGCTTCACAGATACGCAGTATTTT. It yields the protein CASSFTDTQYF. The variable domain in full, with the rest retrieved from reference TRBV5-8 and TRBJ2-3, is EAGVTQSPTHLIKTRGQQATLRCSPISGHTSVYWYQQALGLGLQFLLWYDEGEERNRGNFPPRFSGRQFPNYSSELNVNALELEDSALYLCASSFTDTQYFGPGTRLTVL.